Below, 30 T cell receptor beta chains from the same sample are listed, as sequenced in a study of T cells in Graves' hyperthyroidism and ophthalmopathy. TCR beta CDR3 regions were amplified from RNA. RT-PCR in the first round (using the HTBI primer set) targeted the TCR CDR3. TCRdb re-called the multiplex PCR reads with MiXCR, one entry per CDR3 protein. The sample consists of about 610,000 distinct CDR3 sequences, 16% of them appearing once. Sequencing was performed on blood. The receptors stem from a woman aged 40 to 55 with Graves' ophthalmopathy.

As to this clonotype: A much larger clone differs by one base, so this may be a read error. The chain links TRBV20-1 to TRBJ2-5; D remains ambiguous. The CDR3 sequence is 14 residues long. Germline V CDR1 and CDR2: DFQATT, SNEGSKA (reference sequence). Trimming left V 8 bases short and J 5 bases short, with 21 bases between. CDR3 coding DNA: TGCAGTCAACTGTCTATGGGGAAGGGTGAGACCCAGTACTTC. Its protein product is CSQLSMGKGETQYF.

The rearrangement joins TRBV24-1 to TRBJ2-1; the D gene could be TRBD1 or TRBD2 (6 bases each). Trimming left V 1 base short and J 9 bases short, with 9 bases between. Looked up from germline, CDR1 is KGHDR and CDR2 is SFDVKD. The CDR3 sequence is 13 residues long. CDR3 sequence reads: CATSDFGGREQFF. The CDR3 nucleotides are TGTGCCACCAGTGATTTTGGGGGGCGTGAGCAGTTCTTC.

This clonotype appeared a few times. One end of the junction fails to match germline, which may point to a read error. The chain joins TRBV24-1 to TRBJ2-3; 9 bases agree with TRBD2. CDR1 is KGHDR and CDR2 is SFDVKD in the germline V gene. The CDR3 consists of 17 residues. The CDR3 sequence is CATSDPRLADPTNTQYF. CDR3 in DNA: TGTGCCACCAGTGATCCCCGACTAGCGGATCCCACAAATACGCAGTATTTT.

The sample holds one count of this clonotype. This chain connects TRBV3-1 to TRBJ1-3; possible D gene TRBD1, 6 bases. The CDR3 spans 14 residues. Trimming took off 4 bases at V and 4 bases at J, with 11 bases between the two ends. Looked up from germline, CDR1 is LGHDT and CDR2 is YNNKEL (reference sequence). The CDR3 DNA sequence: TGTGCCAGCAGCCCGCGGACAGCCGGAAACACCATATATTTT. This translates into CASSPRTAGNTIYF. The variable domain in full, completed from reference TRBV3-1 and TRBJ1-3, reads DTAVSQTPKYLVTQMGNDKSIKCEQNLGHDTMYWYKQDSKKFLKIMFSYNNKELIINETVPNRFSPKSPDKAHLNLHINSLELGDSAVYFCASSPRTAGNTIYFGEGSWLTVV.

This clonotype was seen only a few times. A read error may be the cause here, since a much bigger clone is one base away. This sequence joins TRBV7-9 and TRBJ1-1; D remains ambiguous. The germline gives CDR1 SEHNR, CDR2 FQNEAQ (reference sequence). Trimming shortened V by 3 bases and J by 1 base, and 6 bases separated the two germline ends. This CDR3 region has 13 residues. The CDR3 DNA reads TGTGCCAGCAGCTTTAGTCAGAACACTGAAGCTTTCTTT. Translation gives CASSFSQNTEAFF.

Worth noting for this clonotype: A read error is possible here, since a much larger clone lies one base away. CDR3 amino acids: CANNLQGSNEKLFF. CDR3 nucleotide sequence: TGTGCCAACAACCTTCAGGGGTCTAATGAAAAACTGTTTTTT. This chain joins TRBV2 and TRBJ1-4; D is possibly TRBD1 (6 bases). Germline assignment: CDR1 SNHLY and CDR2 FYNNEI. This CDR3 has 14 amino acids. The V end was cut by 10 bases, the J end by 3 bases, with 15 bases between. The complete variable domain, with remaining parts taken from reference TRBV2 and TRBJ1-4, reads EPEVTQTPSHQVTQMGQEVILRCVPISNHLYFYWYRQILGQKVEFLVSFYNNEISEKSEIFDDQFSVERPDGSNFTLKIRSTKLEDSAMYFCANNLQGSNEKLFFGSGTQLSVL.

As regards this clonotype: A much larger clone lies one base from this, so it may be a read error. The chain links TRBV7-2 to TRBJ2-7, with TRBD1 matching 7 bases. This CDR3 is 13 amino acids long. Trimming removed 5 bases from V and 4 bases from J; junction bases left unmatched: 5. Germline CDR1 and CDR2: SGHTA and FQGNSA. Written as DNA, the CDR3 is TGTGCCAGCAGCGCAGGGGGTTCTTACGAGCAGTACTTC. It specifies CASSAGGSYEQYF.

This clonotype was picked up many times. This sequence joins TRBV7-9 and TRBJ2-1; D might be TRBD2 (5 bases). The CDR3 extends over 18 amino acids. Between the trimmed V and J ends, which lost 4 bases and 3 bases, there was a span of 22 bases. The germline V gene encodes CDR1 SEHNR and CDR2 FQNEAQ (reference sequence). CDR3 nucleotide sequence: TGTGCCAGCAGCTCAATCCAGAAGAAGGGCGAGGGCTACAATGAGCAGTTCTTC. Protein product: CASSSIQKKGEGYNEQFF.

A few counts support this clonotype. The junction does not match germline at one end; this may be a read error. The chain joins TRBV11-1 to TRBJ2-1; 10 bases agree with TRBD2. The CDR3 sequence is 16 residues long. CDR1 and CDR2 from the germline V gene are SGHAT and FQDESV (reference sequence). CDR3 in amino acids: CAGSLRTSGGRDEQFF. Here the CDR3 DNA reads TGTGCCGGCAGCTTAAGGACTAGCGGTGGACGTGATGAGCAGTTCTTC.

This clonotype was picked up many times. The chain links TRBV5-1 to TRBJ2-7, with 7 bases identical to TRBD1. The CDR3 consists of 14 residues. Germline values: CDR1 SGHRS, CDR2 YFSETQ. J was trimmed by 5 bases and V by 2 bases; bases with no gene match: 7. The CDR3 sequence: CASSFTPTGDEQYF. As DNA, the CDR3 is TGCGCCAGCAGCTTCACGCCCACAGGGGACGAGCAGTACTTC.

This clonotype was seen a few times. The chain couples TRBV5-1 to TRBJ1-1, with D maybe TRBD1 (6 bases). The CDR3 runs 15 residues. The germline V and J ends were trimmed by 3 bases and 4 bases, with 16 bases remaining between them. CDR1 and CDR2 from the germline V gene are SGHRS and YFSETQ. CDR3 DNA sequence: TGCGCCAGCAGCTACCTCCTAGGGGGGACCACTGAAGCTTTCTTT. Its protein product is CASSYLLGGTTEAFF.

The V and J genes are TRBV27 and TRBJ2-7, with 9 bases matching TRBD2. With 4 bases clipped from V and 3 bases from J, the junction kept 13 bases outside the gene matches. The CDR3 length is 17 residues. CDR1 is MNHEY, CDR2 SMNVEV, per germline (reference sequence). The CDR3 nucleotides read TGTGCCAGCAGTTCTCTCCCTTATAGCGGGAGAGGCTACGAGCAGTACTTC. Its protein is CASSSLPYSGRGYEQYF.

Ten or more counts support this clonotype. In nucleotides, the CDR3 is TGTGCCAGCAGCCAAGGCGCAGGGGGCGAGTGGCCCCAGCATTTT. Residues: CASSQGAGGEWPQHF. The chain is built from TRBV3-1 and TRBJ1-5; 8 positions agree with TRBD1. This CDR3 spans 15 amino acids. The ends lost 1 base at V and 9 bases at J; junction bases unmatched: 8. Germline-derived CDR1 and CDR2 are LGHDT and YNNKEL (reference sequence).

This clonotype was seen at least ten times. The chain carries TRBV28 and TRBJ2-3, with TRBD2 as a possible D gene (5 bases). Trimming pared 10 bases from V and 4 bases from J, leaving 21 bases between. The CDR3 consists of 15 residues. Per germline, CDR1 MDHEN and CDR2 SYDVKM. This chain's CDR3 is CAISTLADGADTQYF. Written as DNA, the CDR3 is TGTGCCATCTCCACTCTAGCAGATGGGGCAGATACGCAGTATTTT.

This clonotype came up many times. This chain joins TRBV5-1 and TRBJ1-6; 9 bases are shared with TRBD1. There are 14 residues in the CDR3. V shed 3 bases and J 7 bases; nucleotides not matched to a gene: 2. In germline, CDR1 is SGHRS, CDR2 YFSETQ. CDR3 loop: CASSWDRVNSPLHF. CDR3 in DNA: TGCGCCAGCAGCTGGGACAGGGTGAATTCACCCCTCCACTTT.

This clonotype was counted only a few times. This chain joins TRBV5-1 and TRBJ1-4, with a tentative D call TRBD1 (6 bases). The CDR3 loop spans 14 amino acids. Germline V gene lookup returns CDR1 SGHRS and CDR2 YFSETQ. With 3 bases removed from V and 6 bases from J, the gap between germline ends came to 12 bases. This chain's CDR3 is CASSSGTNDEKLFF. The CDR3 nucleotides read TGCGCCAGCAGCTCCGGGACAAATGATGAAAAACTGTTTTTT.

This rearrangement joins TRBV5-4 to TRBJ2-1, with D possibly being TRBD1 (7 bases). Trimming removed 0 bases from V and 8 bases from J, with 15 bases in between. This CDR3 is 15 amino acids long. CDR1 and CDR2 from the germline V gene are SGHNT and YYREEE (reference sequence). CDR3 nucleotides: TGTGCCAGCAGCTTGGAAGCTCGGAGGGGGCATGAGCAGTTCTTC. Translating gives CASSLEARRGHEQFF.

The CDR3 sequence is CASSLEALGGYGYTF. In DNA form, the CDR3 reads TGCGCCAGCAGCTTGGAGGCTCTGGGAGGCTATGGCTACACCTTC. V is TRBV5-1 and J is TRBJ1-2, with D unresolved. V was cut by 0 bases and J by 4 bases, with 13 bases left in between. The germline gives CDR1 SGHRS, CDR2 YFSETQ. The CDR3 totals 15 residues.

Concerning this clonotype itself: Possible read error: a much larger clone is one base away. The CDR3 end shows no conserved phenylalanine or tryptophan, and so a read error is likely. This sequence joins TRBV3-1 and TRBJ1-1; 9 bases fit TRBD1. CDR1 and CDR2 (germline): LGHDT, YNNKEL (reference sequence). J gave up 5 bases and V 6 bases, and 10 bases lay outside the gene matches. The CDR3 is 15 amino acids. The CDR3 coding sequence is TGTGCCAGCAGTCTAACAGGGGGCCCGGGAACTGAAGCTTTCCTT. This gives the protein CASSLTGGPGTEAFL.

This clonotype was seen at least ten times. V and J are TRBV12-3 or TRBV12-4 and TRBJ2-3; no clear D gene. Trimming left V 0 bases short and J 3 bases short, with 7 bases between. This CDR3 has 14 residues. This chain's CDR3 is CASSLAAKTDTQYF. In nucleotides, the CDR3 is TGTGCCAGCAGTTTAGCGGCCAAGACAGATACGCAGTATTTT.

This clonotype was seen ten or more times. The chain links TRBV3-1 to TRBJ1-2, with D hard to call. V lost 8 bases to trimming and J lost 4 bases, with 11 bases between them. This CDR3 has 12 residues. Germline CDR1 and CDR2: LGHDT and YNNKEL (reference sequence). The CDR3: CASGDLGYGYTF. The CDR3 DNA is TGTGCCAGCGGTGATTTGGGCTATGGCTACACCTTC.

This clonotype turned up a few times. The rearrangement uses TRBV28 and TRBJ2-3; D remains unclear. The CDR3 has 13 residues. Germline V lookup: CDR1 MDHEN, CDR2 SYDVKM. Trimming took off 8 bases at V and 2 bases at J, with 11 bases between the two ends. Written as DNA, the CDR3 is TGTGCCAGCCACAAACCAGTCACAGATACGCAGTATTTT. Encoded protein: CASHKPVTDTQYF.

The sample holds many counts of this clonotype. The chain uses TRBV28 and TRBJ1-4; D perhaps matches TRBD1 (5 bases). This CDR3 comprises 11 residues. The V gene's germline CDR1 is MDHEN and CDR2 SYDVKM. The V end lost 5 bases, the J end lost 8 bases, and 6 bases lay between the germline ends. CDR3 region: CASSEGEKLFF. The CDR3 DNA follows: TGTGCCAGCAGTGAGGGGGAAAAACTGTTTTTT.

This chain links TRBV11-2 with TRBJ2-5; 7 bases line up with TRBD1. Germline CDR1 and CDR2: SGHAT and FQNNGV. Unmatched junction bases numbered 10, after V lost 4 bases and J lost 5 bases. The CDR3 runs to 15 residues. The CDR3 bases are TGTGCCAGCAGCTCTCCGAGACAGGGTCGGGAGACCCAGTACTTC. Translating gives CASSSPRQGRETQYF.

CDR3 amino acids: CASSTVSENIQYF. CDR3 nucleotide sequence: TGTGCCAGTAGTACCGTGAGTGAAAACATTCAGTACTTC. J is TRBJ2-4 and V is TRBV19; D gene uncertain. Trimming left V 4 bases short and J 5 bases short, with 9 bases between. CDR1 is LNHDA and CDR2 is SQIVND in the germline V gene (reference sequence). The CDR3 spans 13 residues.

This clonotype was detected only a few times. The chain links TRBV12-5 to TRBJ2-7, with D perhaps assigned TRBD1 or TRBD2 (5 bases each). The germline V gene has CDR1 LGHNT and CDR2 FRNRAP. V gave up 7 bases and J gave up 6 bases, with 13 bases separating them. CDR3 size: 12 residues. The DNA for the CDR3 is TGTGCTAGTGCTCCTGAGGGGTCCGAGCAGTACTTC. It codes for CASAPEGSEQYF.

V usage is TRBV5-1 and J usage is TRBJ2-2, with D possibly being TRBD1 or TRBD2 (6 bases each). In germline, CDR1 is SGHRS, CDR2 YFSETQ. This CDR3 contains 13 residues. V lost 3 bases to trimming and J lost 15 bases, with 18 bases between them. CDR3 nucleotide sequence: TGCGCCAGCAGCTCGGGGGCGGGGTCCCAGTTGTTTTTT. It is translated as CASSSGAGSQLFF. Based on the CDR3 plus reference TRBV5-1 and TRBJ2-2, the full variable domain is KAGVTQTPRYLIKTRGQQVTLSCSPISGHRSVSWYQQTPGQGLQFLFEYFSETQRNKGNFPGRFSGRQFSNSRSEMNVSTLELGDSALYLCASSSGAGSQLFFGEGSRLTVL.

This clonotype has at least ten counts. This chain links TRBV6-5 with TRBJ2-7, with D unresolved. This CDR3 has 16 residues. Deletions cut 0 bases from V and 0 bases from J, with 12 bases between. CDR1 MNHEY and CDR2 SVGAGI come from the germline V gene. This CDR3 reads CASSYSRVRDSYEQYF. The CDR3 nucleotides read TGTGCCAGCAGTTACTCTCGAGTCCGTGACTCCTACGAGCAGTACTTC.

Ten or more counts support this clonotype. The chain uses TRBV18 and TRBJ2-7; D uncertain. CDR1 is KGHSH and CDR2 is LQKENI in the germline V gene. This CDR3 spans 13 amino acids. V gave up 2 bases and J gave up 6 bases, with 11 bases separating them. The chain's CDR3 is CASSPGITGEQYF. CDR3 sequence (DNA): TGTGCCAGCTCACCAGGGATAACGGGCGAGCAGTACTTC.

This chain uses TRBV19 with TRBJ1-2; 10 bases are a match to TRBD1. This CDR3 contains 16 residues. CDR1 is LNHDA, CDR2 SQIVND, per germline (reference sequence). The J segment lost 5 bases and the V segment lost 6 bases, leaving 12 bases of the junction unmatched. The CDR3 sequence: CASRPLFTGQGYGYTF. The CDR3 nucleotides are TGTGCCAGTAGGCCCCTGTTTACGGGACAGGGGTATGGCTACACCTTC.